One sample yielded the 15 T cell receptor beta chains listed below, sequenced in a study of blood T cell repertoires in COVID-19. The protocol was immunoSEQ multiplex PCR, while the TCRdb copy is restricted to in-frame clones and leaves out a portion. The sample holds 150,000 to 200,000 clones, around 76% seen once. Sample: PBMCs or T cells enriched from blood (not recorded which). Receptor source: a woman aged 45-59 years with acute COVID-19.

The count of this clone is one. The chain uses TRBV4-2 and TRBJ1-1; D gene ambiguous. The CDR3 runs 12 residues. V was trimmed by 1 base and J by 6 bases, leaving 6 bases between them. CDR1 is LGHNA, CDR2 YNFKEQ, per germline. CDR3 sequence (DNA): TGTGCCAGCAGCCAAGGTCCGGCTGAAGCTTTCTTT. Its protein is CASSQGPAEAFF.

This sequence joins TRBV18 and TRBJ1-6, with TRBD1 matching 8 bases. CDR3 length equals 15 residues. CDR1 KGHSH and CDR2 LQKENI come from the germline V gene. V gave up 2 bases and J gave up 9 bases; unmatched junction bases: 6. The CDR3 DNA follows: TGTGCCAGCTCACCATACGACAGGGGAGGTTCACCCCTCCACTTT. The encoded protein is CASSPYDRGGSPLHF.

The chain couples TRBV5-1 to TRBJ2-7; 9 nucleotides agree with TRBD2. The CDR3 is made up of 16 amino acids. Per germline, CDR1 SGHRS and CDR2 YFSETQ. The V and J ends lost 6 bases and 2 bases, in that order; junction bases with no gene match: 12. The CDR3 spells CASTLALAGKTYEQYV. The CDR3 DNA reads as TGCGCCAGCACTCTCGCTCTAGCGGGGAAAACCTACGAGCAGTACGTC.

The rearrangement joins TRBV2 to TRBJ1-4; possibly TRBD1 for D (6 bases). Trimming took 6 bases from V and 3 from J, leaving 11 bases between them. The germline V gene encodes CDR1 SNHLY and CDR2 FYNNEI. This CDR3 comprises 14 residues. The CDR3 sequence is CASRGQPSNEKLFF. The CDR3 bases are TGTGCCAGCAGAGGACAGCCTTCTAATGAAAAACTGTTTTTT. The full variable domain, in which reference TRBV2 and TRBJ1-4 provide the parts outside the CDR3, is EPEVTQTPSHQVTQMGQEVILRCVPISNHLYFYWYRQILGQKVEFLVSFYNNEISEKSEIFDDQFSVERPDGSNFTLKIRSTKLEDSAMYFCASRGQPSNEKLFFGSGTQLSVL.

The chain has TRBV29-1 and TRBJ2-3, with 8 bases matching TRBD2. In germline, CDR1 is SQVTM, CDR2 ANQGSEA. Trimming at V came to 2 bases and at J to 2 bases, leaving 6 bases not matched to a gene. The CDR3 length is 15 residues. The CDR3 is CSVELVAGNTDTQYF. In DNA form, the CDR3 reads TGCAGCGTTGAATTGGTAGCGGGGAACACAGATACGCAGTATTTT.

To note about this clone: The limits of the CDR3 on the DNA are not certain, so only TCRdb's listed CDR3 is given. The chain's CDR3 is CASSTRVGPGNTIYF. The rearrangement links TRBV21-1 to TRBJ1-3; the table's D gene call, TRBD1, was not cross checked with the DNA. TRBV21-1 corresponds to a pseudogene. The CDR3 is made up of 15 amino acids, end residues included.

CDR3 DNA: TGTGCCAGCTCAGGGCCCGGTGAGAACTATGGCTACACCTTC. This codes for CASSGPGENYGYTF. The rearrangement uses TRBV18 and TRBJ1-2; D unclear. With 5 bases removed from V and 2 bases from J, the gap between germline ends came to 12 bases. CDR1 and CDR2 from the germline V gene are KGHSH and LQKENI. This CDR3 contains 14 residues.

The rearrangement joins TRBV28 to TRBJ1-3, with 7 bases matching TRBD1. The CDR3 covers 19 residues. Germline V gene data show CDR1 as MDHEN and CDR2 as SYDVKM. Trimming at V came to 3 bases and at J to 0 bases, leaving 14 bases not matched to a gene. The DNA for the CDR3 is TGTGCCAGCAGTTTCAGGCGACAGGGCCTACTCCGCTCTGGAAACACCATATATTTT. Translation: CASSFRRQGLLRSGNTIYF.

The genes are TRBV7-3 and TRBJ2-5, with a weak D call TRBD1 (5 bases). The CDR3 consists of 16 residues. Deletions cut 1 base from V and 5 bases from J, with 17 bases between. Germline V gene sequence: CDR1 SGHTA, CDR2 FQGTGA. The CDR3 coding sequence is TGTGCCAGCAGCTTAATGGGGCCAGGGTTGGGGGAGACCCAGTACTTC. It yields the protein CASSLMGPGLGETQYF.

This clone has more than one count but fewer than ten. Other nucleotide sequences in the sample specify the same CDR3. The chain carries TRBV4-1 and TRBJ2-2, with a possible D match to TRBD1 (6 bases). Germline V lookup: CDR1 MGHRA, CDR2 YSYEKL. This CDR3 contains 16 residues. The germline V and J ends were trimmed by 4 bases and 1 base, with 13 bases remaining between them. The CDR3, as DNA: TGCGCCAGCAGCCCAGGGTCCAGGGGGAACACCGGGGAGCTGTTTTTT. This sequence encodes CASSPGSRGNTGELFF.

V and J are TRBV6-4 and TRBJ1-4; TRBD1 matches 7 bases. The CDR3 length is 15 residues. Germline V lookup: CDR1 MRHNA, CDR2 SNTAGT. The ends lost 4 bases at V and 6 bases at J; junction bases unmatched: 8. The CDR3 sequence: CASSAILQGDEKLFF. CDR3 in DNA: TGTGCCAGCAGTGCCATCCTGCAGGGGGATGAAAAACTGTTTTTT.

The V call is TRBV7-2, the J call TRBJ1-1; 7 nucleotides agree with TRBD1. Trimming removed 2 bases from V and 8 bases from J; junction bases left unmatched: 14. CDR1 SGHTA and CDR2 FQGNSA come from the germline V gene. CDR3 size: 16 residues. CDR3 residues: CASSLFARPGGTEAFF. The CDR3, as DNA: TGTGCCAGCAGCTTATTCGCCCGTCCAGGGGGGACAGAAGCTTTCTTT. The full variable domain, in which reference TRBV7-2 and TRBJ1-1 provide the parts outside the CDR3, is GAGVSQSPSNKVTEKGKDVELRCDPISGHTALYWYRQSLGQGLEFLIYFQGNSAPDKSGLPSDRFSAERTGGSVSTLTIQRTQQEDSAVYLCASSLFARPGGTEAFFGQGTRLTVV.

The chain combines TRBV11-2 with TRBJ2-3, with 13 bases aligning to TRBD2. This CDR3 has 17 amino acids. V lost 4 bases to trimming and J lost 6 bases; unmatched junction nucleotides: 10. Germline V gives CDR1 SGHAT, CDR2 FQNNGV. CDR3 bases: TGTGCCAGCAGCTCATTTGGGACTAGCGGGGAGATGGATACGCAGTATTTT. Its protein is CASSSFGTSGEMDTQYF.

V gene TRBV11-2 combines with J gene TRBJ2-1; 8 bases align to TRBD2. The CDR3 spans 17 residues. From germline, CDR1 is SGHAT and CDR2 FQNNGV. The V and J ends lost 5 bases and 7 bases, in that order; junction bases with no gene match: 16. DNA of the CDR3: TGTGCCAGCAGCCCCAACCTGGGAAGCGGGGGCGGTAATGAGCAGTTCTTC. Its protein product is CASSPNLGSGGGNEQFF.

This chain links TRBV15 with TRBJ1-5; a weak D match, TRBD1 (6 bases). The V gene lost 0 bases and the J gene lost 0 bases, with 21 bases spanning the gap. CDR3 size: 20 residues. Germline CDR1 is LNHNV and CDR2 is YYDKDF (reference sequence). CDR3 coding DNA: TGTGCCACCAGCAGAGACCATCAGGACAGTAAGTTACCTAGCAATCAGCCCCAGCATTTT. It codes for CATSRDHQDSKLPSNQPQHF.